This T cell receptor beta chain was captured in a study of blood T cell repertoires in COVID-19 (dated by TCRdb to the early 2020s). In the study overall: The collaborator samples originated in the United States, Italy and Spain and spanned the acute and convalescent phases of COVID-19. The prospective study material was composed of cDNA or gDNA derived from T cells, B-cell-depleted T cells, or PBMCs. Subjects who had been exposed to COVID-19, were actively infected with it, or had recovered from it provided the deeply sampled blood TCRbeta repertoires that made up the dataset. A freely available public database, intended as a resource for researchers studying the immune response to SARS-CoV-2, is where the repertoires were released. The samples were drawn from two sources: the first 160 participants of the ongoing ImmuneRACE study, and 1,000 to 1,500 subjects contributed by 6 global collaborators. The sample metadata nearly always contained a de-identified subject ID, COVID-19 status, age in years and sex. Where HLA class I and class II types were available, the types were taken from metadata supplied by the sample provider, not from assay-based typing. General findings and caveats noted by the study authors: The amount of clinical and demographic metadata varied by source and participant and was provided uncurated.

Participants in the prospective study were aged about 18 to 90 years, lived in some 24 United States geographic areas, and enrolled through a virtual design. To assign participants to cohorts, the prospective study relied on clinical history that participants themselves reported in a screening survey and a study questionnaire. Recovered participants in ImmuneRACE Cohort 3 were defined by two consecutive negative NP/OP PCR tests, clearance by a healthcare professional, or resolution of symptoms. In the prospective study, whole blood, serum and a nasopharyngeal or oropharyngeal swab were collected from each participant by mobile phlebotomists. Participants in the prospective study had the option to provide additional blood draws and questionnaires over an approximately 2-month period. Blood samples from the prospective study were shipped frozen or at room temperature prior to DNA extraction. TCRbeta CDR3 regions were amplified from genomic DNA using the immunoSEQ Assay, a bias-controlled multiplex PCR. The original methods were these. Nucleated cell counts per sample were estimated from amplification of reference gene primers within the assay. To quantify the absolute abundance of each unique TCRbeta CDR3 rearrangement, sequence reads were collapsed and filtered. Productive Simpson clonality was computed per sample as the square root of Simpson's diversity index over productive rearrangements. Here the immuneACCESS table is served through TCRdb, limited to in-frame sequences with V and J called. Missing clones are a known gap in these copies; in checked studies unresolved V genes cover under half, and the rest lacks a known reason. That table supplies the V and J calls and clone size; D and trimming were determined from the DNA. The sample table records over 150,000 clones; more than 65% of these occur just once. The ten largest clones represent around 7.5% of the sample.

This clone was counted only a few times. No cognate antigen has been identified for it. Per-base quality was not reported, and no clone a single base away is much larger than it. Clipping removes 3 bases from V and 3 bases from J, with 5 as the unmatched junction base count. Counted from cysteine to phenylalanine, this CDR3 has 15 amino acids. The entry retains the CDR3 DNA only, 45 bases that are in frame from base 1. The CDR1 and CDR2 encoded by the germline V gene (reference sequence) are LNHDA and SQIVND. Sequences were obtained from PBMCs or T cells enriched from blood (not recorded which). The sequence came from a man aged 40-49 years who had recovered from COVID-19. The chain employs TRBV19 and TRBJ2-7; TRBD2 matches 10 bases in the middle. The CDR3 region: CASSISGTSVYEQYF. The sequenced DNA: TGTGCCAGTAGTATTAGTGGGACTAGCGTCTACGAGCAGTACTTC.